The sequence of this TCR beta chain was determined in a study of glioma-infiltrating T cells (dated by TCRdb to between 2015 and 2016). A note on the overall study: Sequencing of TCR alpha- and beta-chain repertoires was performed on glioma tissue, on non-neoplastic brain tissue, and on matched peripheral blood mononuclear cells. Each tissue-infiltrating repertoire was compared with the same patient's peripheral blood repertoire to measure divergence between tissue and blood T-cell populations. Three low-grade glioma patients, seven or eight primary glioblastoma patients, and three non-glioma patients who contributed non-neoplastic brain tissue made up the paired cohort.

TCR alpha and beta CDR3 regions were amplified with the iRepertoire nested amplicon-rescue multiplex PCR (arm-PCR) platform from RNA. For one-step reverse transcription and amplification, about 90-400 ng of tissue mRNA or PBMC total RNA was used as input. Following bead purification, Illumina adapters were added through a secondary multiplex PCR, and the libraries were then gel-purified between 200 and 400 bp. Internal 6-nucleotide barcodes were carried by the libraries and were used for demultiplexing. Sequencing of libraries was performed on an Illumina MiSeq with 2x220 or 2x250 nucleotide paired-end reads. On the study's bioinformatics: FLASH 1.2.11 was used to merge paired reads, and BWA-MEM then aligned the reads to the GRCh37 human genome before TRA and TRB reads were extracted. V and J assignment used an IMGT-derived reference of cassette sequences and CDR3 motifs that included pseudogenes. Reads were translated in three frames, and productive CDR3s were defined by a C…FGXG motif without stop codons. Clonotypes were defined as unique combinations of V-J cassette pair and CDR3 amino acid sequence. Filtering of reads was based on Hamming distance, with the threshold set by the sequence error rate of each sample in mapped regions. Using fastp at Q25 and MiXCR, TCRdb reprocessed the public reads and kept productive beta chains. Each CDR3 protein gets just one entry, which takes the most common genes and DNA from the rows behind it. V and J calls and clone size were set by TCRdb, not the authors. In this sample the table shows 110,000 or so distinct CDR3 sequences, less than 30% of which occur a single time. The ten biggest clones cover 30% to 35% of the sample.

The paper's findings and limits, for the study overall: VJ-independent divergence between tissue and blood was below expectation in non-neoplastic patients but above expectation in all gliomas, especially low-grade gliomas. Small numbers underpinned the group comparisons: about eight glioblastoma patients, three low-grade glioma patients and three non-neoplastic patients. Very few CDR3 sequences were shared between tissue and blood, attributed to high CDR3 diversity and limited sampling.

Notes on this clonotype: Its antigen remains unidentified. Mismatch with germline at one junction end may stem from a read error.

As encoded in the germline V gene, CDR1 is MNHEY while CDR2 is SVGEGT. There are 13 amino acids in the CDR3, from cysteine to phenylalanine inclusive. Only the CDR3 part of the read is kept: 39 bases, read in frame from the first base. This chain joins TRBV6-2 or TRBV6-3 to TRBJ2-3; tentative D gene TRBD2, with 5 bases matching. The sample was glioma tissue, nonneoplastic brain tissue, or PBMCs (not recorded which). The source of this sequence is a human donor with low-grade glioma or glioblastoma, undergoing nonglioma brain surgery, or in good health (not recorded which). The DNA reads as follows: TGTGTCAGCACCACAAGAGAGGGAGATACGCAGTATTTT. Its translation is CVSTTREGDTQYF.